A single sample gave rise to the 21 T cell receptor beta chains below, sequenced in a study of response to subunit inactivated influenza vaccine. TCRdb passed the RT-PCR reads through MiXCR, listing each CDR3 protein once. This sample yields approximately 500,000 distinct CDR3 sequences, of which around 13% are seen a single time; 11% belongs to the top ten. The sample here was PBMCs from blood, taken 12 days after vaccination. These receptors were taken from a man aged 50 to 59 who received an inactivated influenza vaccine.

The table lists this clonotype with a few counts. This rearrangement joins TRBV10-2 to TRBJ2-1, with a weak D call TRBD1 (5 bases). CDR3 length: 13 amino acids. The germline gives CDR1 WSHSY, CDR2 SAAADI. V was shortened by 7 bases and J by 9 bases, with 16 bases between the two germline ends. In nucleotides, the CDR3 is TGCGCCAGCACAACAGGTCCGCAGGGTGAGCAGTTCTTC. Its protein product is CASTTGPQGEQFF.

A few counts support this clonotype. The rearrangement links TRBV5-6 to TRBJ2-1; the D is unclear. The CDR3 consists of 12 residues. Trimming removed 5 bases from V and 6 bases from J, with 9 bases in between. Per the germline V gene, CDR1 is SGHDT and CDR2 is YYEEEE. For the CDR3, the DNA is TGTGCCAGCAGGTTTCTGGGCAATGAGCAGTTCTTC. This codes for CASRFLGNEQFF.

The genes are TRBV20-1 and TRBJ1-1; 9 bases agree with TRBD1. Trimming removed 3 bases from V and 3 bases from J; junction bases left unmatched: 5. CDR3 size: 14 residues. Germline V gives CDR1 DFQATT, CDR2 SNEGSKA (reference sequence). CDR3 bases: TGCAGTGCTAGGGGGACAGGGCTGCACACTGAAGCTTTCTTT. Translated, it gives CSARGTGLHTEAFF.

J is TRBJ2-3 and V is TRBV9, with 9 bases aligning to TRBD2. Per the germline V gene, CDR1 is SGDLS and CDR2 is YYNGEE. Germline trimming cut 4 bases from V and 4 bases from J; bases unmatched to any gene: 22. The length of the CDR3 is 20 residues. CDR3 sequence (DNA): TGTGCCAGCAGCTCTACTTTGGCGGGAGGGCCATCCCTTCTCGCAGATACGCAGTATTTT. Translation: CASSSTLAGGPSLLADTQYF.

The V call is TRBV20-1, the J call TRBJ2-1, with D hard to call. Trimming removed 0 bases from V and 4 bases from J, with 16 bases in between. This CDR3 has 16 residues. Germline assignment: CDR1 DFQATT and CDR2 SNEGSKA (reference sequence). CDR3 residues: CSARDSPSLVYNEQFF. The CDR3 DNA sequence: TGCAGTGCTAGAGATTCGCCTAGTCTCGTTTACAATGAGCAGTTCTTC.

In its sample, this clonotype was seen a few times. This chain links TRBV12-3 or TRBV12-4 with TRBJ2-2; no definite D call. The germline V and J ends were trimmed by 3 bases and 3 bases, with 5 bases remaining between them. This CDR3 region has 13 residues. CDR3 amino acids: CASSFGYTGELFF. The CDR3 DNA reads TGTGCCAGCAGTTTTGGGTACACCGGGGAGCTGTTTTTT.

This clonotype was picked up a small number of times. The V and J genes are TRBV5-1 and TRBJ1-1; D unclear. The length of the CDR3 is 15 residues. CDR1 and CDR2 (germline): SGHRS, YFSETQ. V lost 0 bases to trimming and J lost 1 base, with 10 bases between them. CDR3 nucleotide sequence: TGCGCCAGCAGCTTGGACCGGGGAGCGAACACTGAAGCTTTCTTT. Amino acids: CASSLDRGANTEAFF.

In this sample, this clonotype turned up a few times. This chain links TRBV18 with TRBJ2-1; 9 bases agree with TRBD2. Per the germline V gene, CDR1 is KGHSH and CDR2 is LQKENI. V dropped 0 bases and J dropped 7; count of bases not matched to a gene: 7. The CDR3 contains 16 residues. CDR3 nucleotides: TGTGCCAGCTCACCACCTTCAGGACTAGCGCGAAATGAGCAGTTCTTC. Encoded protein: CASSPPSGLARNEQFF.

This rearrangement joins TRBV7-3 to TRBJ2-2; D not resolved. The length of the CDR3 is 16 residues. CDR1 is SGHTA, CDR2 FQGTGA, per germline. Trimming shortened V by 0 bases and J by 3 bases, and 11 bases separated the two germline ends. For the CDR3, the DNA is TGTGCCAGCAGCTTAACCCCCTCGTTGGACACCGGGGAGCTGTTTTTT. As protein: CASSLTPSLDTGELFF.

The chain is built from TRBV5-6 and TRBJ2-7, with D tentatively TRBD1 (5 bases). Trimming stripped 2 bases from V and 6 bases from J, with 12 bases between. Germline loops: CDR1 SGHDT, CDR2 YYEEEE. This CDR3 has 13 residues. The CDR3 DNA is TGTGCCAGCAGCTTCCAGGGTACTGTCGAGCAGTACTTC. Translated: CASSFQGTVEQYF.

The chain couples TRBV9 to TRBJ2-3, with TRBD2 identical over 7 bases. J gave up 1 base and V 4 bases, and 9 bases lay outside the gene matches. The CDR3 sequence is 16 residues long. Germline V gene sequence: CDR1 SGDLS, CDR2 YYNGEE. DNA of the CDR3: TGTGCCAGCAGCCGAGGACTAGTGGGCGGCACAGATACGCAGTATTTT. Amino acids: CASSRGLVGGTDTQYF.

This clonotype was found a few times. The chain employs TRBV28 and TRBJ2-6, with D possibly being TRBD2 (5 bases). Germline CDR1 MDHEN, CDR2 SYDVKM. The V end was cut by 3 bases, the J end by 0 bases, with 21 bases between. CDR3 size: 20 residues. The CDR3 here is CASSFLLRTFPSSGANVLTF. CDR3 in DNA: TGTGCCAGCAGTTTTCTACTCCGGACTTTTCCTTCCTCTGGGGCCAACGTCCTGACTTTC.

This clonotype was observed a handful of times. The J gene is TRBJ2-7, the V gene TRBV20-1, with 9 bases identical to TRBD2. Germline trimming cut 0 bases from V and 6 bases from J; bases unmatched to any gene: 6. Germline V gives CDR1 DFQATT, CDR2 SNEGSKA (reference sequence). The CDR3 is 14 residues long. The CDR3 sequence: CSARDPILAGEQYF. The CDR3 DNA sequence: TGCAGTGCTAGAGATCCCATACTAGCGGGCGAGCAGTACTTC.

In its sample, this clonotype was seen a few times. This chain links TRBV4-1 with TRBJ1-5; 7 bases are shared with TRBD1. The V gene's germline CDR1 is MGHRA and CDR2 YSYEKL. The trim removed 1 base at V and 2 bases at J, leaving 8 bases unmatched. The CDR3 runs 17 residues. CDR3 sequence (DNA): TGCGCCAGCAGCCAAGCTCCGACAGGGAGGGGCAATCAGCCCCAGCATTTT. Its translation: CASSQAPTGRGNQPQHF.

Only a few counts were recorded for this clonotype. The rearrangement uses TRBV7-9 and TRBJ2-2, with D uncertain. Trimming cost V 4 bases and J 5 bases, with 8 bases left between them. CDR3 size: 13 residues. Germline V gene sequence: CDR1 SEHNR, CDR2 FQNEAQ (reference sequence). CDR3 in DNA: TGTGCCAGCAGCTATCGAACTACCGGGGAGCTGTTTTTT. Protein product: CASSYRTTGELFF. Filled out from reference TRBV7-9 and TRBJ2-2, the complete variable domain reads DTGVSQNPRHKITKRGQNVTFRCDPISEHNRLYWYRQTLGQGPEFLTYFQNEAQLEKSRLLSDRFSAERPKGSFSTLEIQRTEQGDSAMYLCASSYRTTGELFFGEGSRLTVL.

This chain links TRBV4-2 with TRBJ1-5; D unclear. CDR1 and CDR2 (germline): LGHNA, YNFKEQ. V was trimmed by 3 bases and J by 2 bases, leaving 8 bases between them. This CDR3 is 14 amino acids long. The CDR3 DNA follows: TGTGCCAGCAGCCACGTAGGTGGCAATCAGCCCCAGCATTTT. Amino acids: CASSHVGGNQPQHF.

This clonotype turned up a few times. CDR3 loop: CASSQGTGWDEQFF. The CDR3 DNA follows: TGCGCCAGCAGCCAAGGGACAGGGTGGGATGAGCAGTTCTTC. This rearrangement joins TRBV5-1 to TRBJ2-1; 9 bases map to TRBD1. CDR3 size: 14 residues. CDR1 and CDR2 from the germline V gene are SGHRS and YFSETQ. Trimming removed 4 bases from V and 8 bases from J; junction bases left unmatched: 7. Full variable domain (rest looked up from reference TRBV5-1 and TRBJ2-1): KAGVTQTPRYLIKTRGQQVTLSCSPISGHRSVSWYQQTPGQGLQFLFEYFSETQRNKGNFPGRFSGRQFSNSRSEMNVSTLELGDSALYLCASSQGTGWDEQFFGPGTRLTVL.

This clonotype was recorded a few times. The chain has TRBV7-6 and TRBJ2-1, with D maybe TRBD2 (6 bases). This CDR3 comprises 16 residues. V was pared by 5 bases and J by 1 base, with 15 bases between. Looked up from germline, CDR1 is SGHVS and CDR2 is FNYEAQ. The chain's CDR3 is CASSGYFSGSYNEQFF. CDR3 coding DNA: TGTGCCAGCAGCGGCTACTTTAGCGGTTCCTACAATGAGCAGTTCTTC. Looking up the rest from reference TRBV7-6 and TRBJ2-1 gives the full variable domain: GAGVSQSPRYKVTKRGQDVALRCDPISGHVSLYWYRQALGQGPEFLTYFNYEAQQDKSGLPNDRFSAERPEGSISTLTIQRTEQRDSAMYRCASSGYFSGSYNEQFFGPGTRLTVL.

The CDR3 DNA reads TGTGCCAGCAGACCGGGACATGGGTCGGAGACCCAGTACTTC. Translation gives CASRPGHGSETQYF. This chain links TRBV6-1 with TRBJ2-5, with a tentative D call TRBD1 (6 bases). CDR3 length equals 14 residues. Trimming pared 6 bases from V and 5 bases from J, leaving 16 bases between. Germline CDR1 is MNHNS and CDR2 is SASEGT.

With regard to this clonotype: Relative to the germline gene, one junction end is altered; a read error may explain this. The genes are TRBV15 and TRBJ1-5, with D uncertain. CDR3 length equals 13 residues. Germline CDR1 LNHNV, CDR2 YYDKDF (reference sequence). This CDR3 is CTTSREPWQPQHF. In DNA, the CDR3 is TGTACCACCAGCAGAGAGCCCTGGCAGCCCCAGCATTTT.

This clonotype showed up just a few times. This chain joins TRBV20-1 and TRBJ1-2; D may be TRBD1 (5 bases). The CDR3 has 12 residues. V was pared by 3 bases and J by 2 bases, with 7 bases between. Germline CDR1 and CDR2: DFQATT and SNEGSKA (reference sequence). The CDR3 nucleotides read TGCAGTGCTAGTTGGGGGAACTATGGCTACACCTTC. The encoded protein is CSASWGNYGYTF.